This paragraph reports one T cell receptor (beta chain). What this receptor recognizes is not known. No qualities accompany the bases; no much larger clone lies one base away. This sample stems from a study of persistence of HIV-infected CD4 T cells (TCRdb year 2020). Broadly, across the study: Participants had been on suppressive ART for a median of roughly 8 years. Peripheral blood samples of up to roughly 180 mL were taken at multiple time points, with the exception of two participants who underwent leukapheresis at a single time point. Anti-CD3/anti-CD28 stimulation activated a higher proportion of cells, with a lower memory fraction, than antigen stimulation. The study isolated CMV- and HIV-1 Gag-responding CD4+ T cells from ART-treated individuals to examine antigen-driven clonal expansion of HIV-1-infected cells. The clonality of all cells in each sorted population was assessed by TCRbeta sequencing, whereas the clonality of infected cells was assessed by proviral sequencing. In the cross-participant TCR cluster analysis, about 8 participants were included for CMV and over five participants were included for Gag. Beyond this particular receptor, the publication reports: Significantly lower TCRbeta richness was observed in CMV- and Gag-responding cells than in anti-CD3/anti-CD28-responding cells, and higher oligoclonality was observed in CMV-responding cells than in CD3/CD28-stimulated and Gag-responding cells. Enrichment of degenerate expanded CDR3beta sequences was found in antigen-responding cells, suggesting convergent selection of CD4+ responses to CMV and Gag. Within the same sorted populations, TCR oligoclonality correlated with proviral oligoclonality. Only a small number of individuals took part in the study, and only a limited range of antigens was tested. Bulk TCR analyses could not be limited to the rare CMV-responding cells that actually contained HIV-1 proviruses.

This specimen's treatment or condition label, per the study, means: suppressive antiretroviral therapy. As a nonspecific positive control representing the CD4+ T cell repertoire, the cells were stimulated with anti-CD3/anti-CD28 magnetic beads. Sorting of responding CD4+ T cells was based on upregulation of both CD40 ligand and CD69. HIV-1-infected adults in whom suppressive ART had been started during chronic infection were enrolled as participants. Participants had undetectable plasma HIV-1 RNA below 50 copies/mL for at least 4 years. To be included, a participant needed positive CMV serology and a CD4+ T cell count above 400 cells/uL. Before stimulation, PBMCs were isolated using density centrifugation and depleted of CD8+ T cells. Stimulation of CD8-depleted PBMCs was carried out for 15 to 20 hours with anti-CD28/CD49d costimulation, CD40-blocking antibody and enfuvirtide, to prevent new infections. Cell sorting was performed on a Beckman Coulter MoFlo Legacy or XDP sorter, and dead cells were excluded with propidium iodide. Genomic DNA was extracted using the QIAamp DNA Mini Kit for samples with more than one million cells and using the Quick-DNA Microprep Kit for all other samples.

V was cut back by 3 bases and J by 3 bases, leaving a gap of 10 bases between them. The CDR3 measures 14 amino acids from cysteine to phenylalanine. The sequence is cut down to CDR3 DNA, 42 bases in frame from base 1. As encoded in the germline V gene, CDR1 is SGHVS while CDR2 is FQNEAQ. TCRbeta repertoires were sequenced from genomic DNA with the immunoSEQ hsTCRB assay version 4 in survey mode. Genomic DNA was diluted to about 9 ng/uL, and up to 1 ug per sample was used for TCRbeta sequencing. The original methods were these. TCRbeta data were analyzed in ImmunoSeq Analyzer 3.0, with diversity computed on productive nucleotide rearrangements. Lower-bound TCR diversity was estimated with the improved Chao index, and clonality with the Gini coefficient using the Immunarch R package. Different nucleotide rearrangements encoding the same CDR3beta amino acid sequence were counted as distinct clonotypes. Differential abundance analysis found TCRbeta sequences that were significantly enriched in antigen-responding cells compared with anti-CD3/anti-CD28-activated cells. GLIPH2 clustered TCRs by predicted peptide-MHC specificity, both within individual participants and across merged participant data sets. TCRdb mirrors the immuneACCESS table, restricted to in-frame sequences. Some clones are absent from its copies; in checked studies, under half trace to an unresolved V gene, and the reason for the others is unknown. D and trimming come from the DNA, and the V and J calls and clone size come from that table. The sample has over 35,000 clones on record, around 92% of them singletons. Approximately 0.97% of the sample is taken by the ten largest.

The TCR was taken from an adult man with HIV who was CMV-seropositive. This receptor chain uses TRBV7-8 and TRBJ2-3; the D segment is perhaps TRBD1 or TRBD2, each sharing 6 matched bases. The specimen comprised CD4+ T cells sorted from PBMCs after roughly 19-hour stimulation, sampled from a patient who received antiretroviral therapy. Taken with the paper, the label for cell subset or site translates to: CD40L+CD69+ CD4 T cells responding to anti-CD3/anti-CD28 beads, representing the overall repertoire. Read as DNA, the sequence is TGTGCCAGCAGCTTTGGGGGGCGAACAGATACGCAGTATTTT. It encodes CASSFGGRTDTQYF.